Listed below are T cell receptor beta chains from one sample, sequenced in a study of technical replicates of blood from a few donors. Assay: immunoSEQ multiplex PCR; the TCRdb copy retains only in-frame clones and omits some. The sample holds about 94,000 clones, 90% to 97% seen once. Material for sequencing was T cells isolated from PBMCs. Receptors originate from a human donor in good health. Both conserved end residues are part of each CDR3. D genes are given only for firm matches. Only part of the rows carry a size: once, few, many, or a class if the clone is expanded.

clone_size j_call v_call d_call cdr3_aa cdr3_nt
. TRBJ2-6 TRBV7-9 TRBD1 CASSDRGSGANVLTF TGTGCCAGCAGCGACAGGGGCTCTGGGGCCAACGTCCTGACTTTC
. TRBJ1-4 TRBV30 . CAWAIGVTEEKLFF TGTGCCTGGGCGATCGGCGTTACGGAGGAAAAACTGTTTTTT
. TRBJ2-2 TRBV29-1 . CSGRDTGELFF TGCAGCGGGCGGGACACCGGGGAGCTGTTTTTT
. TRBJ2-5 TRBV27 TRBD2 CASSLVSGTRSQETQYF TGTGCCAGCAGTTTAGTTTCGGGGACTAGAAGCCAAGAGACCCAGTACTTC
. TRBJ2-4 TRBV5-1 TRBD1 CASSLGGQGIHIQYF TGCGCCAGCAGCTTGGGGGGACAGGGTATCCACATTCAGTACTTC
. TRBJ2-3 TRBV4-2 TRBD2 CASSQEPSGVTDTQYF TGTGCCAGCAGCCAAGAGCCTAGCGGGGTAACAGATACGCAGTATTTT
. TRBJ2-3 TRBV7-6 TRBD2 CASSPEMGGSPTQYF TGTGCCAGCAGCCCTGAGATGGGCGGGAGTCCTACGCAGTATTTT
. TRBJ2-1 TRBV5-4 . CASSSRGYNEQFF TGTGCCAGCAGCTCCAGGGGATACAATGAGCAGTTCTTC
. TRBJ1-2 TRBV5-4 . CASSKARQTYYGYTF TGTGCCAGCAGCAAAGCGCGACAGACCTACTATGGCTACACCTTC
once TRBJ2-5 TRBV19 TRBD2 CASSTTPGLAGEGGETQYF TGTGCCAGTAGTACTACGCCGGGACTAGCGGGGGAAGGGGGAGAGACCCAGTACTTC
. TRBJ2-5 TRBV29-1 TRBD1 CSVPFKGAQETQYF TGCAGCGTCCCCTTCAAGGGGGCGCAGGAGACCCAGTACTTC
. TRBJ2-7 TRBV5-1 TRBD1 CASSLDIRQGVEEQYF TGCGCCAGCAGCTTGGATATCCGACAGGGCGTCGAGGAGCAGTACTTC
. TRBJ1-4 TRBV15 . CATSSRTNEKLFF TGTGCCACCAGCTCCAGGACAAATGAAAAACTGTTTTTT
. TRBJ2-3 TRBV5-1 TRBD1 CASSLATGGEDTQYF TGCGCCAGCAGCCTAGCTACAGGGGGCGAAGATACGCAGTATTTT
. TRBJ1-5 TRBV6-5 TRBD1 CASSRTGLHQPQHF TGTGCCAGCAGCCGGACAGGACTCCACCAGCCCCAGCATTTT
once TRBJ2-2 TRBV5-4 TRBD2 CAGGRANTGELFF TGTGCCGGCGGGAGGGCGAACACCGGGGAGCTGTTTTTT
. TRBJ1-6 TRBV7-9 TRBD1 CASSLAGQGYSPLHF TGTGCCAGCAGCTTAGCAGGACAGGGTTACTCACCCCTCCACTTT
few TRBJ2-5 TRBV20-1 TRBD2 CKLAEQETQYF TGCAAGCTAGCGGAACAAGAGACCCAGTACTTC
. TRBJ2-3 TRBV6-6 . CASTDSGSMIRDTQYF TGTGCCAGCACCGACTCGGGTAGTATGATCCGAGATACGCAGTATTTT
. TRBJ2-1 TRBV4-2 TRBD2 CASSPGRLADYNEQFF TGTGCCAGCAGCCCCGGTCGGCTAGCGGATTACAATGAGCAGTTCTTC
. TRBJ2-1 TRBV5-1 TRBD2 CASSFAGVGNEQFF TGCGCCAGCAGCTTTGCGGGAGTAGGCAATGAGCAGTTCTTC
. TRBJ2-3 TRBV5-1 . CASSLVLDTQYF TGCGCCAGCAGCTTGGTCTTAGATACGCAGTATTTT
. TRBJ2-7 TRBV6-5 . CASRSSRGWAYEQYF TGTGCCAGCAGAAGCTCCCGGGGTTGGGCCTACGAGCAGTACTTC
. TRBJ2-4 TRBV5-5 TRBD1 CASDSGGQETKNIQYF TGTGCCAGCGATTCAGGGGGCCAAGAGACCAAAAACATTCAGTACTTC
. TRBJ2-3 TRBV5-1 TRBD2 CASSEAGVDTQYF TGCGCCAGCAGCGAGGCGGGGGTCGATACGCAGTATTTT
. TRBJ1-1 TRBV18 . CASSPSGLNTEAFF TGTGCCAGCTCACCCTCAGGCCTGAACACTGAAGCTTTCTTT
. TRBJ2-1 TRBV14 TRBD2 CASSLRTSAFSSYNEQFF TGTGCCAGCAGCCTAAGGACTAGCGCCTTTAGCTCCTACAATGAGCAGTTCTTC
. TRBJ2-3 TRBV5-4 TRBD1 CASSLGTGGTDTQYF TGTGCCAGCAGCCTAGGGACAGGGGGGACAGATACGCAGTATTTT
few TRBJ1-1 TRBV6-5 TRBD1 CASSPGTANTEAFF TGTGCCAGCAGCCCCGGGACAGCGAACACTGAAGCTTTCTTT
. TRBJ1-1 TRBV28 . CASTLARGFEAFF TGTGCCAGCACCCTGGCCAGGGGATTTGAAGCTTTCTTT
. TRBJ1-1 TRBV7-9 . CASSLAGGTLMNTEAFF TGTGCCAGCAGCTTAGCAGGCGGGACCTTGATGAACACTGAAGCTTTCTTT
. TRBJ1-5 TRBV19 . CASSKQGRQPQHF TGTGCCAGTAGTAAACAGGGAAGACAGCCCCAGCATTTT
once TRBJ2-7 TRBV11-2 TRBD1 CASSTRDRVYEQYF TGTGCCAGCAGCACCCGGGACAGGGTCTACGAGCAGTACTTC
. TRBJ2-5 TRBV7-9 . CASSFFMTRQETQYF TGTGCCAGCAGCTTTTTTATGACTAGGCAAGAGACCCAGTACTTC
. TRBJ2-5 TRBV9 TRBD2 CASSPHPLAEPGETQYF TGTGCCAGCAGCCCCCACCCTCTAGCGGAGCCGGGAGAGACCCAGTACTTC
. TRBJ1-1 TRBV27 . CASRGQRTEAFF TGTGCCAGCAGAGGACAGAGGACTGAAGCTTTCTTT
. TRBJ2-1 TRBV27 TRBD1 CASRPGQGRNEQFF TGTGCCAGCAGACCGGGACAGGGTAGGAATGAGCAGTTCTTC
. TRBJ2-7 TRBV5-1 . CASSGTTNYEQYF TGCGCCAGCAGCGGGACAACAAACTACGAGCAGTACTTC
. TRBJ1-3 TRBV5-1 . CASSSYTTGSGNTIYF TGCGCCAGCAGCTCCTACACCACGGGCTCTGGAAACACCATATATTTT
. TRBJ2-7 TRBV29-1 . CSVAGPGEQYF TGCAGCGTTGCGGGTCCCGGCGAGCAGTACTTC
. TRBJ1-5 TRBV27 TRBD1 CASSLVGQVGMSQHF TGTGCCAGCAGTTTAGTCGGACAGGTCGGGATGTCCCAGCATTTT
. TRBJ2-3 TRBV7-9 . CASSPSYF TGTGCCAGCAGCCCTTCGTATTTT
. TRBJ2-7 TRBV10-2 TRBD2 CASSESGGSVSYEQYF TGCGCCAGCAGTGAGTCTGGCGGGAGTGTCTCCTACGAGCAGTACTTC
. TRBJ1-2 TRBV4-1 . CASSHPSSVYGYTF TGCGCCAGCAGCCACCCCTCCAGCGTCTATGGCTACACCTTC
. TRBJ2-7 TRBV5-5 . CASSLRFSTYEQYF TGTGCCAGCAGCTTGCGATTTTCCACTTACGAGCAGTACTTC
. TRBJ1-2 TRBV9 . CASSDQAF TGTGCCAGCAGCGACCAGGCCTTC
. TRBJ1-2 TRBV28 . CASTLTFSLDGYTF TGTGCCAGCACCCTGACTTTTAGTCTAGATGGCTACACCTTC
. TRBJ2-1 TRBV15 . CATSRDPGQPIGQFF TGTGCCACCAGCAGAGATCCCGGACAGCCTATTGGGCAGTTCTTC
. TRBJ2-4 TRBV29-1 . CSVEGRASNIQYF TGCAGCGTTGAAGGCAGGGCATCGAACATTCAGTACTTC
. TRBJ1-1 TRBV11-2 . CASSLEGIGVAFF TGTGCCAGCAGCTTAGAAGGGATAGGGGTCGCTTTCTTT
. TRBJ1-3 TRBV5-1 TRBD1 CASSLEGTGSGNTIYF TGCGCCAGCAGCTTGGAAGGGACAGGGTCTGGAAACACCATATATTTT
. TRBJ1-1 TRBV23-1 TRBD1 CASSQPGQDPMNTEAFF TGCGCCAGCAGTCAACCGGGACAGGACCCGATGAACACTGAAGCTTTCTTT